The text below deals with one T cell receptor (beta chain). No antigen is known for it. Some clones are missing from TCRdb's copy, which holds only in-frame ones; the method was immunoSEQ multiplex PCR. The data show approximately 1,500,000 clones, with 98% seen just once and 0.4% to 0.55% held by the top ten. This sample stems from a study of shared clonotypes between healthy human individuals. Unmatched junction bases numbered 11, after V lost 5 bases and J lost 5 bases. The CDR3 has 15 amino acids. Germline CDR1 and CDR2: WNHNN and SYGVQD (reference sequence). General study results and limits: Around 5% was the fraction of naive CD4 clonotypes found shared across several donors. Estimated clonotype richness was generally higher in naive than memory subsets.

The chain combines TRBV10-1 with TRBJ2-5, with 7 bases lining up with TRBD1. The source material was naive CD4+ T cells sorted from blood. As to subset: CD45RA+ positively selected. This clonotype was sampled from a young man in good health. CDR3 bases: TGCGCCAGCAGTCACCGGGACAGCCATGGGGAGACCCAGTACTTC. This translates into CASSHRDSHGETQYF.